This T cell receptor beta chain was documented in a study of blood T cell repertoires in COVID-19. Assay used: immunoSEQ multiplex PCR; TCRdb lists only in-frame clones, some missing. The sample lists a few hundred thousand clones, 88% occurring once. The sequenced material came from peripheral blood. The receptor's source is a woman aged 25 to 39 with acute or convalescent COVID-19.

The CDR3 spells CASSSTLTGGPNTEAFF. In DNA form, the CDR3 reads TGTGCCAGCAGCTCAACCCTGACAGGGGGGCCGAACACTGAAGCTTTCTTT. This chain uses TRBV7-6 with TRBJ1-1; 9 nucleotides match TRBD1. V was clipped by 4 bases and J by 1 base; unmatched bases: 10. The germline gives CDR1 SGHVS, CDR2 FNYEAQ. The CDR3 consists of 17 residues.